The 19 T cell receptor beta chains reported below all come from one sample, sequenced in a study of blood T cell repertoires in COVID-19. Produced via immunoSEQ multiplex PCR; TCRdb's table is partial and in-frame only. The data show over 200,000 clones, 90% to 95% seen once. Sequenced material: peripheral blood. The receptors derive from a man aged 55-75 years with COVID-19, enrolled during active disease.

The J gene is TRBJ1-3, the V gene TRBV4-1; D is ambiguous. Per the germline V gene, CDR1 is MGHRA and CDR2 is YSYEKL. The CDR3 is made up of 17 amino acids. V was clipped by 0 bases and J by 0 bases, with 12 bases between them. This chain's CDR3 is CASSQEGGRFSGNTIYF. The DNA of the CDR3 is TGCGCCAGCAGCCAAGAAGGCGGGCGGTTCTCTGGAAACACCATATATTTT.

This chain joins TRBV19 and TRBJ1-1; perhaps TRBD1 as D (5 bases). Germline lookup yields CDR1 LNHDA and CDR2 SQIVND (reference sequence). CDR3 length: 11 amino acids. The germline V and J ends were trimmed by 10 bases and 4 bases, with 10 bases remaining between them. The CDR3 here is CATPGGTEAFF. The DNA of the CDR3 is TGTGCCACCCCCGGGGGCACTGAAGCTTTCTTT.

This clone showed up just a few times. The V gene is TRBV7-9, the J gene TRBJ2-3; 7 bases map to TRBD1. This CDR3 comprises 15 residues. The germline V gene encodes CDR1 SEHNR and CDR2 FQNEAQ (reference sequence). Trimming at V came to 4 bases and at J to 2 bases, leaving 6 bases not matched to a gene. The CDR3 loop is CASSSRQGATDTQYF. CDR3 in DNA: TGTGCCAGCAGCTCCCGACAGGGCGCCACAGATACGCAGTATTTT.

CDR3 protein: CASRRDPGLAGVRTDTQYF. CDR3 sequence (DNA): TGTGCCAGCAGACGGGACCCGGGACTAGCGGGAGTGAGGACAGATACGCAGTATTTT. The chain combines TRBV5-5 with TRBJ2-3, with 14 bases identical to TRBD2. Germline V gene data show CDR1 as SGHKS and CDR2 as YYEKEE (reference sequence). There are 19 residues in the CDR3. J was trimmed by 3 bases and V by 5 bases; bases with no gene match: 14.

This rearrangement joins TRBV19 to TRBJ1-2; TRBD1 aligns across 8 bases. Unmatched junction bases numbered 4, after V lost 5 bases and J lost 5 bases. CDR1 and CDR2 (germline): LNHDA, SQIVND (reference sequence). The CDR3 totals 13 residues. CDR3 DNA sequence: TGTGCCAGTAGTGAGGGACAGGCTTATGGCTACACCTTC. This codes for CASSEGQAYGYTF.

The chain recombines TRBV18 with TRBJ2-2; TRBD2 agrees at 13 bases. Germline-derived CDR1 and CDR2 are KGHSH and LQKENI. The V segment lost 6 bases and the J segment 4 bases; nucleotides outside the gene matches: 8. This CDR3 spans 17 amino acids. Written as DNA, the CDR3 is TGTGCCAGCTCCCCCCGGACTAGCGGGAGCTTCACCGGGGAGCTGTTTTTT. It is translated as CASSPRTSGSFTGELFF.

The chain couples TRBV11-2 to TRBJ2-1; 7 bases map to TRBD2. This CDR3 has 15 residues. V was pared by 0 bases and J by 12 bases, with 11 bases of the junction left unmatched. Germline assignment: CDR1 SGHAT and CDR2 FQNNGV. The CDR3 DNA follows: TGTGCCAGCAGCTTAGATCCCGGCACCCCTAGCGGGCAGTTCTTC. It specifies CASSLDPGTPSGQFF. The complete variable domain, with remaining parts taken from reference TRBV11-2 and TRBJ2-1, reads EAGVAQSPRYKIIEKRQSVAFWCNPISGHATLYWYQQILGQGPKLLIQFQNNGVVDDSQLPKDRFSAERLKGVDSTLKIQPAKLEDSAVYLCASSLDPGTPSGQFFGPGTRLTVL.

This chain connects TRBV18 to TRBJ1-5; D gene unclear. This CDR3 has 14 amino acids. Trimming took 8 bases from V and 4 from J, leaving 15 bases between them. Germline V gives CDR1 KGHSH, CDR2 LQKENI. The CDR3 nucleotides read TGTGCCAGCCGGGTAGTAGTGAGGAATCAGCCCCAGCATTTT. Amino acid sequence: CASRVVVRNQPQHF.

This clone was seen a few times. The rearrangement uses TRBV2 and TRBJ1-2; a possible D gene is TRBD1 (5 bases). From germline, CDR1 is SNHLY and CDR2 FYNNEI. Trimming took off 6 bases at V and 7 bases at J, with 18 bases between the two ends. The CDR3 sequence is 14 residues long. CDR3: CASRETAFKGGYTF. The CDR3 nucleotides are TGTGCCAGCAGGGAGACAGCCTTTAAGGGTGGCTACACCTTC.

CDR3 region: CASSTSQARGNNSPLHF. The CDR3 DNA follows: TGTGCCAGCTCAACGTCCCAGGCCCGAGGGAATAATTCACCCCTCCACTTT. V usage is TRBV18 and J usage is TRBJ1-6, with D uncertain. From germline, CDR1 is KGHSH and CDR2 LQKENI. V was cut by 5 bases and J by 5 bases, with 19 bases left in between. The CDR3 is 17 residues long.

This chain uses TRBV3-1 (or the pseudogene TRBV3-2) with TRBJ2-3; 10 nucleotides line up with TRBD2. Trimming took 0 bases from V and 0 from J; bases not matched to a gene: 6. The germline gives CDR1 LGHDT, CDR2 YNNKEL (reference sequence). The CDR3 loop spans 18 amino acids. CDR3 bases: TGTGCCAGCAGCCAAGATCCCATAGCGGGGGGTAGCACAGATACGCAGTATTTT. Encoded protein: CASSQDPIAGGSTDTQYF.

The chain carries TRBV5-1 and TRBJ1-6; 9 bases map to TRBD1. The V and J ends lost 4 bases and 8 bases, in that order; junction bases with no gene match: 13. This CDR3 has 17 residues. The germline V gene has CDR1 SGHRS and CDR2 YFSETQ. CDR3 residues: CASSGGTGLSWDSPLHF. CDR3 DNA: TGCGCCAGCAGCGGTGGGACAGGGCTAAGTTGGGATTCACCCCTCCACTTT.

The chain combines TRBV11-2 with TRBJ2-3; 12 nucleotides agree with TRBD2. CDR3 length: 18 residues. The V gene end was trimmed by 5 bases and the J gene end by 0 bases; junction bases not matched to a gene: 9. The germline gives CDR1 SGHAT, CDR2 FQNNGV. Here the CDR3 DNA reads TGTGCCAGCAGCCCGCGACTAGCGGGGGTGGCAAGCACAGATACGCAGTATTTT. Residues: CASSPRLAGVASTDTQYF.

This clone has just one count. The rearrangement links TRBV4-2 to TRBJ1-3; TRBD1 might be the D (6 bases). This CDR3 comprises 17 residues. From germline, CDR1 is LGHNA and CDR2 YNFKEQ. Trimming left V 3 bases short and J 0 bases short, with 15 bases between. Written as DNA, the CDR3 is TGTGCCAGCAGCCAGCCCCAAAGGACAGACTCTGGAAACACCATATATTTT. Amino acid sequence: CASSQPQRTDSGNTIYF.

V usage is TRBV7-9 and J usage is TRBJ1-1, with unresolved D. In germline, CDR1 is SEHNR, CDR2 FQNEAQ (reference sequence). V was pared by 6 bases and J by 3 bases, with 5 bases between. The CDR3 extends over 11 amino acids. The CDR3 DNA sequence: TGTGCCAGCAGTCAGTACACTGAAGCTTTCTTT. It is translated as CASSQYTEAFF.

The chain couples TRBV27 to TRBJ1-6; D is uncertain. The CDR3 runs to 14 residues. V dropped 9 bases and J dropped 0 bases, with 9 bases sitting between them. CDR1 is MNHEY, CDR2 SMNVEV, per germline (reference sequence). DNA for the CDR3: TGTGCCAGGTGTACAAGCTCCTATAATTCACCCCTCCACTTT. Translation gives CARCTSSYNSPLHF.

This chain links TRBV2 with TRBJ1-6; weak D call: TRBD1 (5 bases). Germline assignment: CDR1 SNHLY and CDR2 FYNNEI. The CDR3 is made up of 15 amino acids. Trimming cost V 6 bases and J 5 bases, with 14 bases left between them. CDR3 sequence reads: CASRARTLDNSPLHF. In nucleotides, the CDR3 is TGTGCCAGCAGGGCAAGGACATTAGATAATTCACCCCTCCACTTT.

The CDR3 reads CATSVQEGGYTF. Written as DNA, the CDR3 is TGTGCCACCAGTGTACAGGAAGGTGGCTACACCTTC. V is TRBV24-1 and J is TRBJ1-2; a weak D match, TRBD1 (5 bases). The CDR3 contains 12 residues. V dropped 5 bases and J dropped 7 bases, with 10 bases sitting between them. CDR1 is KGHDR, CDR2 SFDVKD, per germline.

This chain links TRBV6-5 with TRBJ1-6; D unresolved. Germline CDR1 reads MNHEY; CDR2 reads SVGAGI. The ends were cut back, 2 bases at V and 7 bases at J, with 15 bases in the middle. There are 16 residues in the CDR3. The DNA for the CDR3 is TGTGCCAGCAGTTACAACCCCGGCCGGGAAAATTCACCCCTCCACTTT. It yields the protein CASSYNPGRENSPLHF.